A single T cell receptor beta chain is shown here with its context. The antigen is not known. Noted time point: persistent/refractory GD, antithyroid drugs over 5 years with positive TRAb. Scientists built the TCR library using RNA that was extracted from PBMCs. Xi'an, China, was home to the endocrinology department that provided patients. Peripheral blood, about 8.8 milliliters of it, was drawn into EDTA tubes. V dropped 4 bases and J dropped 11; count of bases not matched to a gene: 14. The germline V gene has CDR1 SEHNR and CDR2 FQNEAQ (reference sequence). The CDR3 sequence is 15 residues long. This sample was taken from a study of regulatory T cells in long-lasting Graves disease. General observations from the study: Persistent disease samples used TRBV28, TRBJ1-2 and TRBJ2-5 preferentially.

The TCR beta library used iRepertoire HTBI primers with Arm-PCR amplification of CDR3. Original processing methods: Segment identification across samples yielded 55 to 65 TRBV and some 13 TRBJ segments. One entry per CDR3 protein results from TCRdb running MiXCR on the multiplex PCR reads. TCRdb, not the authors, supplied the V and J calls. This sample has 700,000 or so distinct CDR3 sequences, with 25% to 35% found just once. The TCR comes from a female donor with Graves disease. Sequences were derived from peripheral blood mononuclear cells (PBMCs), sampled when the disease was refractory, from a patient treated with antithyroid drugs. The chain has TRBV7-9 and TRBJ1-1; 9 nucleotides align to TRBD1. The CDR3 sequence: CASSSISRQGVGAFF. Written as DNA, the CDR3 is TGTGCCAGCAGCTCCATATCCCGACAGGGGGTGGGTGCTTTCTTT. Full variable domain (remainder filled in from reference TRBV7-9 and TRBJ1-1): DTGVSQNPRHKITKRGQNVTFRCDPISEHNRLYWYRQTLGQGPEFLTYFQNEAQLEKSRLLSDRFSAERPKGSFSTLEIQRTEQGDSAMYLCASSSISRQGVGAFFGQGTRLTVV.